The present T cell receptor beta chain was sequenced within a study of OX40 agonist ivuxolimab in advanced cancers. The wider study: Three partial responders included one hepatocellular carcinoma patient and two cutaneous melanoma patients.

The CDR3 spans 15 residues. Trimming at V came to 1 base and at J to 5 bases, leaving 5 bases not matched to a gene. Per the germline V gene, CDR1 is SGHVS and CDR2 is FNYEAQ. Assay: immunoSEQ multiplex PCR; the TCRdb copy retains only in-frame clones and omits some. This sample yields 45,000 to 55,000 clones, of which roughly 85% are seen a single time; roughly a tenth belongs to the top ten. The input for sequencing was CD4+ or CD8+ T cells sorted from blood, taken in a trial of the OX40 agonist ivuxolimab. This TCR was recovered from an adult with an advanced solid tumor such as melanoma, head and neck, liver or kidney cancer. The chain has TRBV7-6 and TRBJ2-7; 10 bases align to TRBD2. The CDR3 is CASSLGGTSENEQYF. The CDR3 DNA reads TGTGCCAGCAGCTTAGGTGGGACTAGCGAGAACGAGCAGTACTTC.